The 13 T cell receptor beta chains listed next were all sequenced from one sample in a study of cytomegalovirus exposure and HLA in healthy donors. Primers for the PCR totalled 60 Vbeta and 13 Jbeta. Repertoires were generated with immunoSEQ multiplex PCR, while TCRdb's copy carries only in-frame clones and drops some. The sample carries under 200,000 clones, around three quarters recorded once. Sequenced input: PBMCs. These TCRs come from a woman aged 25-40 years in good health and CMV-seronegative.

The chain is built from TRBV7-2 and TRBJ1-2; unclear D gene. Trimming pared 3 bases from V and 7 bases from J, leaving 12 bases between. Germline V CDR1 and CDR2: SGHTA, FQGNSA. This CDR3 contains 13 residues. This chain's CDR3 is CASSLHTPCGYTF. CDR3 sequence (DNA): TGTGCCAGCAGCTTGCACACCCCATGTGGCTACACCTTC.

This clone came up a few times. J is TRBJ2-5 and V is TRBV9; perhaps TRBD2 as D (6 bases). The CDR3 has 11 residues. Trimming removed 4 bases at V and 10 bases at J, with 11 bases between. The germline V gene encodes CDR1 SGDLS and CDR2 YYNGEE. As DNA, the CDR3 is TGTGCCAGCAGCCCGGGACTTTTCCAGTACTTC. Its protein product is CASSPGLFQYF.

This sequence joins TRBV19 and TRBJ2-5; 7 bases are a match to TRBD1. The trim removed 7 bases at V and 3 bases at J, leaving 8 bases unmatched. Germline V gene lookup returns CDR1 LNHDA and CDR2 SQIVND (reference sequence). This CDR3 is built from 14 residues. CDR3 sequence reads: CASNRGGWEETQYF. The CDR3 bases are TGTGCCAGTAACCGAGGGGGCTGGGAAGAGACCCAGTACTTC.

This clone was detected a few times. The chain combines TRBV19 with TRBJ2-1, with 10 bases matching TRBD2. Looked up from germline, CDR1 is LNHDA and CDR2 is SQIVND (reference sequence). The CDR3 spans 16 residues. Germline trimming cut 3 bases from V and 5 bases from J; bases unmatched to any gene: 7. Here the CDR3 reads CASSMVAGGTDNEQFF. In nucleotides, the CDR3 is TGTGCCAGTAGTATGGTAGCGGGAGGTACGGACAATGAGCAGTTCTTC.

The gene calls are TRBV9 and TRBJ1-3; maybe TRBD1 (5 bases). Germline CDR1 reads SGDLS; CDR2 reads YYNGEE. Trimming cost V 7 bases and J 0 bases, with 14 bases left between them. The CDR3 length is 15 residues. The CDR3 coding sequence is TGTGCCAGCTCTCCGGGGGGGTTCTCTGGAAACACCATATATTTT. Encoded protein: CASSPGGFSGNTIYF.

This chain joins TRBV28 and TRBJ2-1; 10 bases fit TRBD2. This CDR3 comprises 15 residues. J gave up 4 bases and V 2 bases, and 2 bases lay outside the gene matches. Germline V gene data show CDR1 as MDHEN and CDR2 as SYDVKM. CDR3 bases: TGTGCCAGCAGTTTAACTAGCGGGGTATACAATGAGCAGTTCTTC. Translated: CASSLTSGVYNEQFF.

The chain combines TRBV27 with TRBJ1-1, with D maybe TRBD1 (6 bases). This CDR3 has 13 amino acids. With 6 bases removed from V and 3 bases from J, the gap between germline ends came to 11 bases. Germline CDR1 reads MNHEY; CDR2 reads SMNVEV (reference sequence). The DNA for the CDR3 is TGTGCCAGCAGACCACAGGGTTACACTGAAGCTTTCTTT. This gives the protein CASRPQGYTEAFF.

This chain links TRBV18 with TRBJ2-7, with TRBD2 matching 9 bases. CDR1 is KGHSH, CDR2 LQKENI, per germline. The V and J ends lost 3 bases and 2 bases, in that order; junction bases with no gene match: 5. The CDR3 totals 15 residues. The CDR3 loop reads CASSPPLAGTYEQYF. The CDR3 DNA reads TGTGCCAGCTCACCTCCACTAGCGGGTACCTACGAGCAGTACTTC.

The rearrangement links TRBV11-2 to TRBJ2-1; possible D gene TRBD1, 6 bases. The CDR3 covers 16 residues. Germline V gives CDR1 SGHAT, CDR2 FQNNGV. V was cut by 3 bases and J by 7 bases, with 19 bases left in between. CDR3 in DNA: TGTGCCAGCAGCTTCTTAGACTCACCCCAGGGGAATGAGCAGTTCTTC. Amino acid sequence: CASSFLDSPQGNEQFF.

V gene TRBV6-5 combines with J gene TRBJ2-7; 8 nucleotides line up with TRBD1. The V gene end was trimmed by 7 bases and the J gene end by 0 bases; junction bases not matched to a gene: 8. Germline V gives CDR1 MNHEY, CDR2 SVGAGI. This CDR3 is built from 15 residues. CDR3 residues: CASIVPGQDSYEQYF. Written as DNA, the CDR3 is TGTGCCAGCATCGTACCGGGACAGGACTCCTACGAGCAGTACTTC.

V gene TRBV29-1 combines with J gene TRBJ2-7; 10 nucleotides line up with TRBD1. The germline V gene has CDR1 SQVTM and CDR2 ANQGSEA. V lost 4 bases and J lost 1; bases outside the gene matches: 7. The CDR3 has 15 residues. The CDR3 loop reads CSVGTWDRGSYEQYF. Written as DNA, the CDR3 is TGCAGCGTTGGGACGTGGGACAGGGGTTCCTACGAGCAGTACTTC.

The chain joins TRBV11-1 to TRBJ2-5, with 7 bases aligning to TRBD1. The length of the CDR3 is 14 residues. Germline V gene lookup returns CDR1 SGHAT and CDR2 FQDESV (reference sequence). The J segment lost 5 bases and the V segment lost 5 bases, leaving 8 bases of the junction unmatched. CDR3 DNA: TGTGCCAGCAGCCCCAACAGGGGATGGGAGACCCAGTACTTC. Protein: CASSPNRGWETQYF.

The gene calls are TRBV6-1 and TRBJ2-7; no reliable D call. Trimming took 0 bases from V and 0 from J, leaving 9 bases between them. CDR3 length: 15 residues. Germline V gives CDR1 MNHNS, CDR2 SASEGT. The CDR3 spells CASSEAHRSSYEQYF. DNA for the CDR3: TGTGCCAGCAGTGAAGCGCATAGGAGCTCCTACGAGCAGTACTTC.